The text below deals with one T cell receptor (beta chain). The antigen is unknown. The ends were cut back, 4 bases at V and 1 base at J, with 13 bases in the middle. The germline CDR1 and CDR2 sequences are KGHSH and LQKENI. The CDR3 has 16 amino acids. The data were obtained in a study of shared clonotypes between healthy human individuals. Overall study: The donors, a couple of women and three men, were aged 18 to 49.

The split of CD4+ cells yielded CD45RA+ naive and CD45RA-negative memory subsets. The study's findings and limits: What rarefaction showed was incomplete sorted-subset sequencing despite large depth.

Deep was the level used in running the assay. Profiled with immunoSEQ multiplex PCR; TCRdb holds only in-frame clones, not every one. The sample yields 2 million to 2.5 million clones, approximately 95% seen once. This clonotype was sampled from a man aged 18 to 30 in good health. Some clones in this sample may be carry-over from other donors' samples. The chain joins TRBV18 to TRBJ2-2; D uncertain. Sequencing was carried out using naive CD4+ T cells from PBMCs. The subset: CD45RA+ positively selected. CDR3 nucleotides: TGTGCCAGCTCACTGAGTATTATTGGGAACACCGGGGAGCTGTTTTTT. Translated: CASSLSIIGNTGELFF.